One and the same sample provided the 8 T cell receptor beta chains below, sequenced in a study of cytomegalovirus exposure and HLA in healthy donors. Data came from immunoSEQ multiplex PCR; TCRdb stores just in-frame clones and leaves some out. The sample records about 53,000 clones, about 90% being singletons. Sequencing was done on a sample of PBMCs. The receptors shown here come from a young man in good health and CMV-seronegative.

J is TRBJ2-2 and V is TRBV4-1; 7 nucleotides line up with TRBD2. Germline loops: CDR1 MGHRA, CDR2 YSYEKL. Trimming cost V 0 bases and J 7 bases; bases outside gene matches: 17. CDR3 length: 19 residues. The CDR3 bases are TGCGCCAGCAGCCAAGATTTTGACGGGAGGACCCCTGCTGTCGGGGAGCTGTTTTTT. This gives the protein CASSQDFDGRTPAVGELFF.

CDR3 sequence (DNA): TGCGCCAGCAGCCAAGAAGGTGGGCGGGAGTTGTCCTACGAGCAGTACTTC. This encodes CASSQEGGRELSYEQYF. The rearrangement links TRBV4-1 to TRBJ2-7, with TRBD2 matching 7 bases. This CDR3 has 17 residues. Germline V CDR1 and CDR2: MGHRA, YSYEKL. V lost 0 bases and J lost 1; bases outside the gene matches: 9.

V gene TRBV10-3 combines with J gene TRBJ2-3; 8 bases fit TRBD2. The CDR3 extends over 14 amino acids. Germline CDR1 and CDR2: ENHRY and SYGVKD. After removal of 4 bases from V and 5 bases from J, the junction contained 5 bases not matched to a gene. The CDR3 nucleotides are TGTGCCATCAGTGGGGAGACTAGCGTAGATACGCAGTATTTT. Its translation is CAISGETSVDTQYF.

The V call is TRBV18, the J call TRBJ1-4; a possible D gene is TRBD1 (6 bases). This CDR3 contains 15 residues. Looked up from germline, CDR1 is KGHSH and CDR2 is LQKENI. Trimming removed 3 bases at V and 3 bases at J, with 11 bases between. The CDR3 is CASSPTGTPNEKLFF. CDR3 DNA: TGTGCCAGCTCACCGACCGGGACACCTAATGAAAAACTGTTTTTT.

The rearrangement uses TRBV19 and TRBJ2-7; TRBD1 agrees at 8 bases. Germline V lookup: CDR1 LNHDA, CDR2 SQIVND (reference sequence). The J segment lost 0 bases and the V segment lost 7 bases, leaving 8 bases of the junction unmatched. The CDR3 extends over 15 amino acids. CDR3 amino acids: CASKAGTGISYEQYF. The CDR3 coding sequence is TGTGCCAGTAAAGCCGGGACAGGTATCTCCTACGAGCAGTACTTC.

This chain uses TRBV5-1 with TRBJ1-2; D unclear. Per the germline V gene, CDR1 is SGHRS and CDR2 is YFSETQ. This CDR3 contains 14 residues. Between the trimmed V and J ends, which lost 0 bases and 3 bases, there was a span of 9 bases. CDR3 coding DNA: TGCGCCAGCAGCTTGGTTGCGTTCGACTATGGCTACACCTTC. This gives the protein CASSLVAFDYGYTF.

The rearrangement uses TRBV4-3 and TRBJ2-6, with 8 bases matching TRBD1. The CDR3 sequence is 17 residues long. The junction had 2 bases not matched to a gene; V was cut back by 1 base and J by 0 bases. Germline assignment: CDR1 LGHNA and CDR2 YSLEER. The CDR3 DNA reads as TGCGCCAGCAGCCAAGGACAGGGGAACTCTGGGGCCAACGTCCTGACTTTC. Its protein product is CASSQGQGNSGANVLTF.

The chain couples TRBV27 to TRBJ2-1; 14 bases line up with TRBD2. V shed 2 bases, J shed 12 bases, and the junction held 12 bases outside the gene matches. The CDR3 runs 17 residues. Germline V gene sequence: CDR1 MNHEY, CDR2 SMNVEV (reference sequence). CDR3 amino acids: CASSLRPQTSGRGVQFF. CDR3 DNA: TGTGCCAGCAGTTTACGCCCACAGACTAGCGGGAGGGGGGTGCAGTTCTTC.